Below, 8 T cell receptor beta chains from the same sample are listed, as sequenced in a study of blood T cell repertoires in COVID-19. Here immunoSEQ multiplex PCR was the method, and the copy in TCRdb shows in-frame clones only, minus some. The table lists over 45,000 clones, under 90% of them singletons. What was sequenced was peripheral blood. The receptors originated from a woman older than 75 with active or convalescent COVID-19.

This CDR3 is CASSHPQGWGGYTF. The CDR3 nucleotides read TGCGCCAGCAGCCATCCTCAGGGTTGGGGAGGCTACACCTTC. This rearrangement joins TRBV4-3 to TRBJ1-2, with D possibly TRBD1 on 5 matching bases. Trimming pared 3 bases from V and 8 bases from J, leaving 16 bases between. The V gene's germline CDR1 is LGHNA and CDR2 YSLEER. The CDR3 runs 14 residues.

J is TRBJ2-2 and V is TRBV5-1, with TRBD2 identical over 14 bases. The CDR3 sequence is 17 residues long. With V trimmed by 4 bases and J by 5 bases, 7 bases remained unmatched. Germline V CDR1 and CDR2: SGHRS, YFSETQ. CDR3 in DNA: TGCGCCAGCAGCGCCGGGACTAGCGGGGGAGATACCGGGGAGCTGTTTTTT. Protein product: CASSAGTSGGDTGELFF. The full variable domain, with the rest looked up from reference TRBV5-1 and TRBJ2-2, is KAGVTQTPRYLIKTRGQQVTLSCSPISGHRSVSWYQQTPGQGLQFLFEYFSETQRNKGNFPGRFSGRQFSNSRSEMNVSTLELGDSALYLCASSAGTSGGDTGELFFGEGSRLTVL.

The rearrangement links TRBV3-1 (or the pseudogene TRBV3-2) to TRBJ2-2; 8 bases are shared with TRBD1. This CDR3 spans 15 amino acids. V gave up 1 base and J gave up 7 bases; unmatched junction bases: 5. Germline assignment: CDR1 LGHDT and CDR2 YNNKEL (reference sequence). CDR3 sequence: CASSQGQGAGGELFF. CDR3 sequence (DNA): TGTGCCAGCAGCCAAGGCCAGGGGGCGGGCGGGGAGCTGTTTTTT.

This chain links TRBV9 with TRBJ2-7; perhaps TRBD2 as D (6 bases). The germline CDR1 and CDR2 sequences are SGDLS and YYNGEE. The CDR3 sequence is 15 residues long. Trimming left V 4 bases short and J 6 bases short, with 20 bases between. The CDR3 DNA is TGTGCCAGCAGCCCGGGCGGGGACCTGGCGCGCGAGCAGTACTTC. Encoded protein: CASSPGGDLAREQYF.

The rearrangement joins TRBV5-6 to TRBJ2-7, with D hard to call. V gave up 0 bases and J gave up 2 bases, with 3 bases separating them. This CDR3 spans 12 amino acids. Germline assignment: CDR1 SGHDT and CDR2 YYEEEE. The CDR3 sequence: CASSLAAYEQYF. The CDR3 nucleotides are TGTGCCAGCAGCTTGGCGGCCTACGAGCAGTACTTC.

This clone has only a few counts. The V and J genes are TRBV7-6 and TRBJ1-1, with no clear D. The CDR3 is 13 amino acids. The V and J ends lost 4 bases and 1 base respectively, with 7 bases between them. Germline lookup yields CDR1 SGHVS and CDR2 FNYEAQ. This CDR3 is CASSSMRNTEAFF. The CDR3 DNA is TGTGCCAGCAGCTCAATGAGGAACACTGAAGCTTTCTTT.

The CDR3 DNA reads TGTGCCAGCAGTGACAGGGGGCGATCTGGAAACACCATATATTTT. This gives the protein CASSDRGRSGNTIYF. The genes are TRBV2 and TRBJ1-3, with 8 bases identical to TRBD1. After removal of 3 bases from V and 1 base from J, the junction contained 2 bases not matched to a gene. CDR3 size: 15 residues. Germline assignment: CDR1 SNHLY and CDR2 FYNNEI.

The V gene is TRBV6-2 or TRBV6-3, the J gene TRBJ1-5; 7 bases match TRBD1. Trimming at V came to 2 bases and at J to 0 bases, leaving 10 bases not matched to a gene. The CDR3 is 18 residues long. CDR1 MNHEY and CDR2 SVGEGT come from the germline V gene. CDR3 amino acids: CASSYQGQSFYSNQPQHF. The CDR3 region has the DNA TGTGCCAGCAGTTACCAGGGACAGAGCTTTTATAGCAATCAGCCCCAGCATTTT.